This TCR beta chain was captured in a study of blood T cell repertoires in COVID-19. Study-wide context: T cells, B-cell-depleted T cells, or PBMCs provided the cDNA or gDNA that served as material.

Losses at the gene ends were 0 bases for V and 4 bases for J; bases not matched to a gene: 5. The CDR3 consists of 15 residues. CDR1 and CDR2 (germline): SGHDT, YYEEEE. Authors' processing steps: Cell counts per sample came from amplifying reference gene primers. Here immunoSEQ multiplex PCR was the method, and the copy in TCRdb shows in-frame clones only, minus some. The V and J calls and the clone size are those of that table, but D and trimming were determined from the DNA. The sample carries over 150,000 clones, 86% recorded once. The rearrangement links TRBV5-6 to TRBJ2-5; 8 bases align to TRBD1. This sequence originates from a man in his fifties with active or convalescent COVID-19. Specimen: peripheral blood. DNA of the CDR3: TGTGCCAGCAGCTTGGGAGCCAGGGGGCGAGAGACCCAGTACTTC. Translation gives CASSLGARGRETQYF.